A single sample gave rise to the 25 T cell receptor beta chains below, sequenced in a study of identical twins. From the 5' RACE reads, TCRdb called clonotypes with MiXCR, one entry per CDR3 protein. Seen here are around 550,000 distinct CDR3 sequences, roughly 15% observed once, and the top ten hold about 0.47%. The data were also submitted as part of a second study, on yellow fever vaccine responses in identical twins.

The material sequenced was CD4+ T cells sorted from blood. Every receptor here comes from a woman aged 18-30 years in good health.

This clonotype has only a few counts. The chain combines TRBV6-1 with TRBJ2-2; D is uncertain. The V gene lost 6 bases and the J gene lost 5 bases, with 22 bases spanning the gap. The CDR3 has 17 residues. From germline, CDR1 is MNHNS and CDR2 SASEGT. This CDR3 reads CASSRYRTSKTTGELFF. The CDR3 nucleotides read TGTGCCAGCAGCCGGTATCGGACCTCTAAAACGACCGGGGAGCTGTTTTTT.

This clonotype was found a few times. This chain joins TRBV4-1 and TRBJ2-5; D gene ambiguous. The CDR3 covers 13 residues. Trimming removed 2 bases at V and 5 bases at J, with 9 bases between. Per the germline V gene, CDR1 is MGHRA and CDR2 is YSYEKL. The CDR3 bases are TGCGCCAGCAGCCAATGGTCTGGGGAGACCCAGTACTTC. Translated, it gives CASSQWSGETQYF.

This chain uses TRBV12-3 or TRBV12-4 with TRBJ1-5, with 10 bases lining up with TRBD1. The CDR3 extends over 16 amino acids. Trimming at V came to 5 bases and at J to 3 bases, leaving 7 bases not matched to a gene. The CDR3 DNA is TGTGCCAGCAGTGCGGGACAGGGGACTTACAATCAGCCCCAGCATTTT. Protein: CASSAGQGTYNQPQHF.

This clonotype was recorded many times. This chain joins TRBV29-1 and TRBJ2-1; possibly TRBD2 for D (6 bases). The CDR3 is 15 residues long. The V gene's germline CDR1 is SQVTM and CDR2 ANQGSEA. V was pared by 3 bases and J by 5 bases, with 17 bases between. The CDR3 nucleotides are TGCAGCGTTGATCCGGGACTTCATACTGACAATGAGCAGTTCTTC. Amino acids: CSVDPGLHTDNEQFF.

The gene calls are TRBV2 and TRBJ2-7; tentative D call: TRBD2 (7 bases). This CDR3 has 16 amino acids. V was clipped by 1 base and J by 2 bases, with 15 bases between them. The germline V gene encodes CDR1 SNHLY and CDR2 FYNNEI. The CDR3 reads CASSEGGGHRTYEQYF. The CDR3 DNA reads as TGTGCCAGCAGTGAAGGGGGGGGGCATCGAACCTACGAGCAGTACTTC.

This clonotype was counted at least ten times. The chain recombines TRBV12-3 or TRBV12-4 with TRBJ2-1; D ambiguous. V lost 5 bases and J 4 bases, leaving 15 bases between the germline ends. The CDR3 spans 15 residues. The CDR3, as DNA: TGTGCCAGCAGTAAACCACTGACTGGGTACAATGAGCAGTTCTTC. Encoded protein: CASSKPLTGYNEQFF.

This clonotype was found many times. In DNA form, the CDR3 reads TGTGCCAGCAGCCGGACAGGGTCCGGCTACAATGAGCAGTTCTTC. Protein: CASSRTGSGYNEQFF. V and J are TRBV7-9 and TRBJ2-1, with TRBD1 matching over 8 bases. This CDR3 contains 15 residues. V lost 5 bases, J lost 3 bases, and 6 bases stayed unmatched. CDR1 and CDR2 (germline): SEHNR, FQNEAQ (reference sequence).

In its sample, this clonotype was seen a few times. The rearrangement joins TRBV25-1 to TRBJ2-1; TRBD2 is a possible D gene (6 bases). Germline V gene data show CDR1 as MGHDK and CDR2 as SYGVNS. V was trimmed by 8 bases and J by 4 bases, leaving 18 bases between them. The CDR3 extends over 15 amino acids. The CDR3, as DNA: TGTGCCAGCGGTCCGGTGGCGGGGACTTACAATGAGCAGTTCTTC. Translation gives CASGPVAGTYNEQFF.

The chain joins TRBV3-1 to TRBJ2-5; 7 bases line up with TRBD1. The ends lost 4 bases at V and 5 bases at J; junction bases unmatched: 7. This CDR3 has 14 amino acids. CDR1 and CDR2 from the germline V gene are LGHDT and YNNKEL (reference sequence). CDR3 residues: CASSPDRLYETQYF. For the CDR3, the DNA is TGTGCCAGCAGCCCGGACAGGCTTTACGAGACCCAGTACTTC.

This chain connects TRBV24-1 to TRBJ2-2; D is possibly TRBD2 (6 bases). V lost 4 bases and J 0 bases, leaving 11 bases between the germline ends. The CDR3 runs to 16 residues. The germline gives CDR1 KGHDR, CDR2 SFDVKD. The CDR3: CATSESGVPNTGELFF. In nucleotides, the CDR3 is TGTGCCACCAGTGAATCGGGAGTCCCGAACACCGGGGAGCTGTTTTTT.

The chain is built from TRBV18 and TRBJ1-1; D possibly corresponds to TRBD1 (6 bases). The CDR3 has 15 amino acids. V was cut by 5 bases and J by 0 bases, with 13 bases left in between. Per the germline V gene, CDR1 is KGHSH and CDR2 is LQKENI. The CDR3 DNA reads as TGTGCCAGCTCATGGTCGGGGGGCTTGAACACTGAAGCTTTCTTT. Its translation is CASSWSGGLNTEAFF.

On this clonotype: Sequence at one end of the junction differs from germline and may be a read error. The chain has TRBV10-3 and TRBJ2-2; no firm D call. This CDR3 contains 14 residues. Germline V CDR1 and CDR2: ENHRY, SYGVKD. DNA for the CDR3: TGTGCCCTCAGTGACGGGTTACCCACCGGGGAGCTGTTTTTT. This sequence encodes CALSDGLPTGELFF.

This clonotype was counted between two and nine times. The rearrangement joins TRBV12-3 or TRBV12-4 to TRBJ2-2; the D gene is possibly TRBD1 (6 bases). The CDR3 runs 15 residues. V was trimmed by 6 bases and J by 0 bases, leaving 11 bases between them. The CDR3 DNA follows: TGTGCCAGCAGGCCAGGGGCAGCGAACACCGGGGAGCTGTTTTTT. Translation: CASRPGAANTGELFF.

The rearrangement joins TRBV10-2 to TRBJ1-1; no clear D. Deletions cut 2 bases from V and 5 bases from J, with 6 bases between. Per germline, CDR1 WSHSY and CDR2 SAAADI. This CDR3 contains 12 residues. The CDR3 DNA is TGCGCCAGCAGTGAGCCGGGGACTGAAGCTTTCTTT. Amino acids: CASSEPGTEAFF.

V usage is TRBV5-5 and J usage is TRBJ2-5; 8 nucleotides line up with TRBD2. The CDR3 is 15 residues long. CDR1 is SGHKS and CDR2 is YYEKEE in the germline V gene (reference sequence). Trimming at V came to 0 bases and at J to 4 bases, leaving 5 bases not matched to a gene. The CDR3 region has the DNA TGTGCCAGCAGCTTGGAGGGTCTAGCGGGAGAGACCCAGTACTTC. Amino acids: CASSLEGLAGETQYF.

This clonotype occurred a few times. The J gene is TRBJ1-1, the V gene TRBV15; D remains unclear. Trimming pared 1 base from V and 2 bases from J, leaving 5 bases between. Germline CDR1 is LNHNV and CDR2 is YYDKDF (reference sequence). The CDR3 is made up of 13 amino acids. The CDR3 loop reads CATSRGANTEAFF. CDR3 bases: TGTGCCACCAGCAGAGGGGCAAACACTGAAGCTTTCTTT. The full variable domain, rest sourced from reference TRBV15 and TRBJ1-1, is DAMVIQNPRYQVTQFGKPVTLSCSQTLNHNVMYWYQQKSSQAPKLLFHYYDKDFNNEADTPDNFQSRRPNTSFCFLDIRSPGLGDTAMYLCATSRGANTEAFFGQGTRLTVV.

CDR3 DNA: TGTGCCAGCAGTTTAAGGCTAGCGGGAGGGTATACGCAGTATTTT. Its protein is CASSLRLAGGYTQYF. The chain couples TRBV12-3 or TRBV12-4 to TRBJ2-3; TRBD2 matches at 12 bases. V trimming: 2 bases; J trimming: 7 bases; junction bases outside the gene matches: 4. The CDR3 loop spans 15 amino acids.

The V and J genes are TRBV5-6 and TRBJ2-6; TRBD1 aligns across 7 bases. CDR1 is SGHDT and CDR2 is YYEEEE in the germline V gene. After removal of 4 bases from V and 1 base from J, the junction contained 2 bases not matched to a gene. The CDR3 covers 15 residues. CDR3 bases: TGTGCCAGCAGCGTGACAGGGTCTGGGGCCAACGTCCTGACTTTC. This encodes CASSVTGSGANVLTF.

V gene TRBV20-1 combines with J gene TRBJ1-1; D gene uncertain. The V and J ends lost 2 bases and 3 bases respectively, with 10 bases between them. The CDR3 extends over 13 amino acids. The germline gives CDR1 DFQATT, CDR2 SNEGSKA (reference sequence). The DNA of the CDR3 is TGCAGTGCTAGAAGGGAGAGGGACACTGAAGCTTTCTTT. Translation gives CSARRERDTEAFF.

This clonotype was detected a few times. The J gene is TRBJ2-1, the V gene TRBV5-1, with D maybe TRBD2 (6 bases). CDR3 length: 15 residues. From germline, CDR1 is SGHRS and CDR2 YFSETQ. Trimming cost V 2 bases and J 4 bases, with 13 bases left between them. CDR3 nucleotides: TGCGCCAGCAGCTTACCGGGACTTGGATACAATGAGCAGTTCTTC. Residues: CASSLPGLGYNEQFF.

CDR3 residues: CATSRDRYLDGEQFF. The CDR3, as DNA: TGTGCCACCAGCAGAGATCGCTACCTGGACGGAGAGCAGTTCTTC. The rearrangement joins TRBV15 to TRBJ2-1; D ambiguous. The V end was cut by 0 bases, the J end by 10 bases, with 16 bases between. The CDR3 extends over 15 amino acids. Germline V gene sequence: CDR1 LNHNV, CDR2 YYDKDF (reference sequence).

This chain links TRBV27 with TRBJ2-7; 7 nucleotides line up with TRBD1. The germline gives CDR1 MNHEY, CDR2 SMNVEV (reference sequence). CDR3 length: 14 amino acids. The ends lost 5 bases at V and 1 base at J; junction bases unmatched: 5. CDR3 DNA: TGTGCCAGCAGTCGGGGACAGCGATCCTACGAGCAGTACTTC. Protein sequence: CASSRGQRSYEQYF.

There are a few counts of this clonotype. V gene TRBV6-1 combines with J gene TRBJ2-3, with D perhaps matching TRBD2 (6 bases). The V and J ends lost 2 bases and 5 bases respectively, with 11 bases between them. This CDR3 spans 14 amino acids. Germline-derived CDR1 and CDR2 are MNHNS and SASEGT. The CDR3 here is CASSERGAGDTQYF. In nucleotides, the CDR3 is TGTGCCAGCAGTGAAAGGGGAGCGGGAGATACGCAGTATTTT.

As regards this clonotype: This could be a read error, since a much larger clone is one nucleotide away. The chain couples TRBV2 to TRBJ2-7; tentative D call: TRBD2 (6 bases). The CDR3 is 15 amino acids. The germline V gene has CDR1 SNHLY and CDR2 FYNNEI. Deletions cut 4 bases from V and 0 bases from J, with 13 bases between. Here the CDR3 DNA reads TGTGCCAGCAGTGCGGCGGAGGGTGTCTCCTACGAGCAGTACGTC. This translates into CASSAAEGVSYEQYV.

This chain joins TRBV2 and TRBJ2-6, with D possibly matching TRBD2 (6 bases). Germline V lookup: CDR1 SNHLY, CDR2 FYNNEI. The CDR3 has 15 residues. V lost 4 bases to trimming and J lost 1 base, with 8 bases between them. CDR3 DNA: TGTGCCAGCAGTGGGGAGGTATCTGGGGCCAACGTCCTGACTTTC. It is translated as CASSGEVSGANVLTF.